Included here is one TCR beta chain sequence, with context. Its antigen has not been determined. The record has no base qualities; no much larger clone is one base away. V was cut back by 0 bases and J by 6 bases, leaving a gap of 2 bases between them. Reading from cysteine to phenylalanine, the CDR3 counts 11 amino acids. CDR3 DNA is the only sequence kept; it has 33 bases, read in frame from the first base. In the germline V gene, CDR1 corresponds to MNHEY and CDR2 to SVGEGT. The library was produced with 5' RACE. TCRdb shows the sequencer as Illumina HiSeq 2500. A second roughly 6 to 11 cycle PCR used a sample-barcoded 5' primer and a J-beta primer mix. Each TCR beta cDNA molecule received a unique molecular identifier from a template-switch 5' adaptor carrying 12 random nucleotides. Each sample yielded at least 3 million CDR3-containing paired-end reads. The Mint cDNA synthesis kit, primed by a TRBC-specific oligonucleotide, was used to synthesize first-strand cDNA from all RNA. All cDNA was treated with uracil-DNA glycosylase and then went through a first 18-cycle PCR with the universal primers M1SS and BC2_uni_R. The original methods were these. Normalization of each sample was performed by random selection of 1 million high-quality reads, each carrying a distinct molecular identifier. Reads sharing molecular identifiers were discarded rather than binned into consensus sequences. MiTCR, set to a Q25 quality threshold and the strictest error-elimination algorithm, was used for CDR3 identification, clonotype clustering and error correction. A nonparametric unseen species model using Euler transformation provided a lower-bound estimate of total TCR beta diversity. TCRdb reworked the public reads: Q25 trimming with fastp, MiXCR clone assembly, productive beta chains retained. Each record represents a unique CDR3 protein, reported with the most common genes and DNA among its rows. The V and J calls follow TCRdb's processing rather than the paper's. The sample has around 780,000 distinct CDR3 sequences on record, approximately 53% of them singletons. Jointly, the top ten make up roughly 26% of the sample.

This record comes from a study of blood T cells in healthy people across ages (dated by TCRdb to 2013 to 2016). Regarding the research as a whole: In model experiments, roughly one uniquely barcoded TCR beta cDNA molecule per two T cells was captured by template switching. The study analyzed two additional independent replicas of 1 million unique cDNA reads from the same blood draw for two donors, one aged 18 to 30 and one aged 80 or older. Age-related changes in TCR beta repertoire diversity were measured in the study by deep sequencing normalized with unique cDNA molecular identifiers. To avoid experimental bias, donors of different ages were randomly spread across the sequencing lanes. Four age groups were formed from the donors: young (average approximately 15 years), middle-aged (more than 35), aged (roughly 59) and long-lived (about 80).

Donors were a few dozen systemically healthy Caucasian individuals from Russia aged roughly 6 to 90 years. Each donor gave ten milliliters of peripheral blood, collected into EDTA-treated Vacutainer tubes. PBMCs were isolated by Ficoll-Paque density-gradient centrifugation, with at least 6 million obtained per sample. Trizol reagent was used to extract total RNA from PBMCs, with at least 5.5 micrograms per sample. Naive CD45RAhigh/CD27high T cell percentages were measured by flow cytometry on a PBMC aliquot from every donor. Broad study findings and their caveats: As age increased, observed TCR beta diversity per million T cells dropped in a roughly linear way, and a significant reduction was already evident by age about 36. The long-lived group showed more naive CD4+ T cells, fewer expanded clones and increased TCR diversity than the aged group, suggesting age selection. Because profiling used bulk unsorted PBMCs, naive and antigen-experienced compartments could not be compared conclusively. Estimates of total diversity based on one million sequenced T cells were regarded as lower bounds and as underestimates. Because donor CMV infection status was unknown, age-related changes in expanded clonotypes were potentially confounded. The percentage of naive T cells measured by flow cytometry correlated strongly with observed TCR beta diversity.

This TCR was recovered from a man between 40 and 49 years old in good health. Sequenced material: blood. The chain uses TRBV6-2 or TRBV6-3 and TRBJ1-2; the D gene lacks a confident call. The DNA sequence is as follows: TGTGCCAGCAGTTACTCGAATGGCTACACCTTC. Its protein product is CASSYSNGYTF.